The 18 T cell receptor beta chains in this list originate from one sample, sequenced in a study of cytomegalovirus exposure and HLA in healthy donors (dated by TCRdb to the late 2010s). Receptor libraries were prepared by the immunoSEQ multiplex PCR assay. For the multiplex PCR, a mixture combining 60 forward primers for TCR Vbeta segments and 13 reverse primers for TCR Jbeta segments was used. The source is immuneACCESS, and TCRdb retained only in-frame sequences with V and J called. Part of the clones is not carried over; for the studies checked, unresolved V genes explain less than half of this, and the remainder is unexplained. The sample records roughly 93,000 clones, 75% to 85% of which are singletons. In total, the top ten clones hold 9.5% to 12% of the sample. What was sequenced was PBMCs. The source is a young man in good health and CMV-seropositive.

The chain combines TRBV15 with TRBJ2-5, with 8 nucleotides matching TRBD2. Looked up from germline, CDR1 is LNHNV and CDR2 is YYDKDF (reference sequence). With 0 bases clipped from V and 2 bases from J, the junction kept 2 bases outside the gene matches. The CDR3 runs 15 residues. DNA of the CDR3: TGTGCCACCAGCAGAGAAACTAGCGGTCAAGAGACCCAGTACTTC. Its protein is CATSRETSGQETQYF. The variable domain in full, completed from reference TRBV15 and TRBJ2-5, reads DAMVIQNPRYQVTQFGKPVTLSCSQTLNHNVMYWYQQKSSQAPKLLFHYYDKDFNNEADTPDNFQSRRPNTSFCFLDIRSPGLGDTAMYLCATSRETSGQETQYFGPGTRLLVL.

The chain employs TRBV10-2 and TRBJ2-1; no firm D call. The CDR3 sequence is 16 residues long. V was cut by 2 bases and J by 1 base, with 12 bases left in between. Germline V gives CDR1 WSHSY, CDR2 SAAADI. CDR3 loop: CASSERKQVSYNEQFF. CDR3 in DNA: TGCGCCAGCAGTGAGAGAAAGCAGGTATCCTACAATGAGCAGTTCTTC.

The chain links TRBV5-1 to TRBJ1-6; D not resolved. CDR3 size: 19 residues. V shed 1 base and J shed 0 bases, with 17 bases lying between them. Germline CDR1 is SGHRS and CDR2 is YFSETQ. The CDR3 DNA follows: TGCGCCAGCAGCTTGTCTCGATTATCCAGAAGCTCCTATAATTCACCCCTCCACTTT. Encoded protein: CASSLSRLSRSSYNSPLHF. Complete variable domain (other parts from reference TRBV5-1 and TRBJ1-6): KAGVTQTPRYLIKTRGQQVTLSCSPISGHRSVSWYQQTPGQGLQFLFEYFSETQRNKGNFPGRFSGRQFSNSRSEMNVSTLELGDSALYLCASSLSRLSRSSYNSPLHFGNGTRLTVT.

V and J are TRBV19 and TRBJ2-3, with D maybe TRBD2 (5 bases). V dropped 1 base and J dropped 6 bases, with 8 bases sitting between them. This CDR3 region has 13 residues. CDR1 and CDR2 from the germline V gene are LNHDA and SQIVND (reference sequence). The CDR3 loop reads CASSIVEADTQYF. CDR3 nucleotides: TGTGCCAGTAGTATAGTGGAGGCCGATACGCAGTATTTT.

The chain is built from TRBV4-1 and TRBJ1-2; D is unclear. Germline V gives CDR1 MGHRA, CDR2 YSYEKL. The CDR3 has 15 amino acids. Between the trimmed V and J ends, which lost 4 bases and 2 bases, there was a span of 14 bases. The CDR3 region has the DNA TGCGCCAGCAGCCTAGACTCGACTGACAACTATGGCTACACCTTC. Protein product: CASSLDSTDNYGYTF.

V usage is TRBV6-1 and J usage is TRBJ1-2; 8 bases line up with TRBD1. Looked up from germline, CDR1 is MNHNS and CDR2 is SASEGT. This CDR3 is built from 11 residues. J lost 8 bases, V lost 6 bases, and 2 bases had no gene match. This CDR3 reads CASRQGGGYTF. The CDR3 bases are TGTGCCAGCAGACAGGGGGGGGGCTACACCTTC.

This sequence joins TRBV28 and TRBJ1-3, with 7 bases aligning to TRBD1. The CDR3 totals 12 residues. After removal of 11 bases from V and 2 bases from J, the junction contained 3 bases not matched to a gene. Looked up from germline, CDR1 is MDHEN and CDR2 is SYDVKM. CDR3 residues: CAGGGTGNTIYF. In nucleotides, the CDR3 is TGTGCCGGAGGGGGCACTGGAAACACCATATATTTT.

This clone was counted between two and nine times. CDR3 in amino acids: CASSDDRRNEQYF. The CDR3 DNA reads as TGTGCCAGCAGTGACGACAGGAGGAACGAGCAGTACTTC. The chain employs TRBV2 and TRBJ2-7; the D gene is possibly TRBD1 (6 bases). Germline loops: CDR1 SNHLY, CDR2 FYNNEI. Trimming stripped 3 bases from V and 5 bases from J, with 11 bases between. The CDR3 is made up of 13 amino acids.

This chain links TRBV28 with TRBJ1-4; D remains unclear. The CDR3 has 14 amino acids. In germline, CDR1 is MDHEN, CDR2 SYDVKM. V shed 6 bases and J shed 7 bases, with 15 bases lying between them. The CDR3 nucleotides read TGTGCCAGCAGACCTCCGGGGAGTGGTGAAAAACTGTTTTTT. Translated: CASRPPGSGEKLFF.

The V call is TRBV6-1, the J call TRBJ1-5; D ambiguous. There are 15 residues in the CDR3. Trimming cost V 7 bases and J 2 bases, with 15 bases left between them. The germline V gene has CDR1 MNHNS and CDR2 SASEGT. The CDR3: CASTGSTDRNQPQHF. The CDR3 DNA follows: TGTGCCAGCACGGGATCGACTGATCGCAATCAGCCCCAGCATTTT.

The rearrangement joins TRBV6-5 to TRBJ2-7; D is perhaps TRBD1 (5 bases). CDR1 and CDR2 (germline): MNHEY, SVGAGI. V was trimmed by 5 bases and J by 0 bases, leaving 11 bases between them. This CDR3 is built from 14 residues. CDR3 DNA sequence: TGTGCCAGCAGTCTGACAGTAAGCTCCTACGAGCAGTACTTC. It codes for CASSLTVSSYEQYF.

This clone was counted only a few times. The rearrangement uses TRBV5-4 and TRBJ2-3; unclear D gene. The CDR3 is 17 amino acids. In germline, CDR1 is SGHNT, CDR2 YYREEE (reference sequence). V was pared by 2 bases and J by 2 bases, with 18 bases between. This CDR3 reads CASSFTATHEATDTQYF. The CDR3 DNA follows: TGTGCCAGCAGCTTCACCGCCACTCACGAAGCCACAGATACGCAGTATTTT.

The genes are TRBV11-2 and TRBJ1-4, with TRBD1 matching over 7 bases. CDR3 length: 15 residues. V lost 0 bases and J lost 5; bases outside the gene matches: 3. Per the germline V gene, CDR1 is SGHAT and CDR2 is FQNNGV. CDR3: CASSLEGQLNEKLFF. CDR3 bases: TGTGCCAGCAGCTTAGAGGGACAGCTCAATGAAAAACTGTTTTTT. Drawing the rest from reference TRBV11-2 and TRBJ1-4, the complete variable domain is EAGVAQSPRYKIIEKRQSVAFWCNPISGHATLYWYQQILGQGPKLLIQFQNNGVVDDSQLPKDRFSAERLKGVDSTLKIQPAKLEDSAVYLCASSLEGQLNEKLFFGSGTQLSVL.

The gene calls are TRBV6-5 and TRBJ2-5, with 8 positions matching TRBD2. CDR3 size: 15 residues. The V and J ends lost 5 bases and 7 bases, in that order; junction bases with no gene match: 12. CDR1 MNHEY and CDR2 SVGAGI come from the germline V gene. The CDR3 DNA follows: TGTGCCAGCAGTCGAGCGGGGGTCGACCTGGGGACCCAGTACTTC. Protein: CASSRAGVDLGTQYF.

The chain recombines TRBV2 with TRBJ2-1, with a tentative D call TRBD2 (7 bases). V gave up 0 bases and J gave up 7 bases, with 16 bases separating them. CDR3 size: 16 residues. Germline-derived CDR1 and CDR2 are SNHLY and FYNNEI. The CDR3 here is CASSEAIGRGLNEQFF. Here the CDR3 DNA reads TGTGCCAGCAGTGAAGCGATAGGGAGGGGGTTGAATGAGCAGTTCTTC. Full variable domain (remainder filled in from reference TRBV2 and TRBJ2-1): EPEVTQTPSHQVTQMGQEVILRCVPISNHLYFYWYRQILGQKVEFLVSFYNNEISEKSEIFDDQFSVERPDGSNFTLKIRSTKLEDSAMYFCASSEAIGRGLNEQFFGPGTRLTVL.

CDR3 nucleotide sequence: TGTGCCAGCAGCGTAGGAGAGGGGGCTCCCTACGAGCAGTACTTC. It codes for CASSVGEGAPYEQYF. V and J are TRBV9 and TRBJ2-7; 7 nucleotides line up with TRBD1. Trimming at V came to 0 bases and at J to 2 bases, leaving 5 bases not matched to a gene. There are 15 residues in the CDR3. CDR1 and CDR2 (germline): SGDLS, YYNGEE.

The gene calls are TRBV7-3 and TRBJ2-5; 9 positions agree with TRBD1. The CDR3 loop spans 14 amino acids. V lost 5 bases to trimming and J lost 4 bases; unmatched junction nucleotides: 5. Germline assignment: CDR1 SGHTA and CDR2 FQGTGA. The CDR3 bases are TGTGCCAGCAGCCCTGGACAGGGGCGAGAGACCCAGTACTTC. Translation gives CASSPGQGRETQYF.

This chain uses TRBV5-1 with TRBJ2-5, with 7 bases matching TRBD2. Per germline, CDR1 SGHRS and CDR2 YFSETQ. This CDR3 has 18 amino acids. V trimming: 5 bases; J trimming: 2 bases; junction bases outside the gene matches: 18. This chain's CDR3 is CASSLPLRLALKQETQYF. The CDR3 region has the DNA TGCGCCAGCAGTCTCCCCCTTAGACTAGCCTTAAAACAAGAGACCCAGTACTTC.